The 31 T cell receptor beta chains below come from one sample, sequenced in a study of T cell repertoires in cytomegalovirus infection. TCRdb redid the calling of the reads with MiXCR, one entry per CDR3 protein. The table has 300,000 to 450,000 distinct CDR3 sequences, approximately 18% seen once. The specimen was PBMCs. The receptors stem from a human donor in good health (CMV status not recorded). Some clones in this sample may be carry-over from other donors' samples.

V and J are TRBV10-3 and TRBJ1-1; D may be TRBD1 (6 bases). This CDR3 spans 13 amino acids. Between the trimmed V and J ends, which lost 9 bases and 1 base, there was a span of 12 bases. Germline CDR1 ENHRY, CDR2 SYGVKD. In nucleotides, the CDR3 is TGTGCCATAAACAGGGAACCGAACACTGAAGCTTTCTTT. Its protein is CAINREPNTEAFF.

DNA of the CDR3: TGTGCCAGCAGTGAATATGAGACTAACTATGGCTACACCTTC. Protein: CASSEYETNYGYTF. This chain uses TRBV6-1 with TRBJ1-2; D is unresolved. Germline loops: CDR1 MNHNS, CDR2 SASEGT. The germline V and J ends were trimmed by 2 bases and 0 bases, with 7 bases remaining between them. This CDR3 is built from 14 residues.

This clonotype has at least ten counts. The chain is built from TRBV7-2 and TRBJ1-1; TRBD1 aligns across 9 bases. V was clipped by 3 bases and J by 1 base; unmatched bases: 12. Germline V gene sequence: CDR1 SGHTA, CDR2 FQGNSA. The CDR3 is 18 residues long. The CDR3 region is CASSFTMPLDRGNTEAFF. CDR3 nucleotides: TGTGCCAGCAGCTTCACCATGCCCCTGGACAGGGGGAACACTGAAGCTTTCTTT.

This clonotype has more than one count but fewer than ten. This chain links TRBV28 with TRBJ1-2; 7 bases align to TRBD1. Germline V lookup: CDR1 MDHEN, CDR2 SYDVKM. CDR3 length: 16 residues. V was pared by 6 bases and J by 5 bases, with 15 bases of the junction left unmatched. CDR3 loop: CASSLGVPGQFYGYTF. Written as DNA, the CDR3 is TGTGCCAGCAGCTTGGGGGTTCCGGGACAGTTTTATGGCTACACCTTC.

The chain recombines TRBV10-3 with TRBJ2-7, with 10 bases identical to TRBD1. Unmatched junction bases numbered 5, after V lost 0 bases and J lost 3 bases. The CDR3 loop spans 16 amino acids. Germline lookup yields CDR1 ENHRY and CDR2 SYGVKD. The CDR3 nucleotides are TGTGCCATCAGTGAGTCCGGGACAGGGGAGGGCTACGAGCAGTACTTC. It yields the protein CAISESGTGEGYEQYF.

This clonotype was seen ten or more times. The chain recombines TRBV7-2 with TRBJ2-7; TRBD2 agrees at 12 bases. Germline V lookup: CDR1 SGHTA, CDR2 FQGNSA. V was clipped by 5 bases and J by 6 bases; unmatched bases: 11. The CDR3 totals 16 residues. CDR3 DNA sequence: TGTGCCAGCAGCGTGAGACTAGCGGGGGCCACCGGCGAGCAGTACTTC. Translating gives CASSVRLAGATGEQYF. The whole variable domain, remainder taken from reference TRBV7-2 and TRBJ2-7, is GAGVSQSPSNKVTEKGKDVELRCDPISGHTALYWYRQSLGQGLEFLIYFQGNSAPDKSGLPSDRFSAERTGGSVSTLTIQRTQQEDSAVYLCASSVRLAGATGEQYFGPGTRLTVT.

This chain joins TRBV5-1 and TRBJ2-7; perhaps TRBD2 as D (6 bases). The CDR3 runs 15 residues. The germline V and J ends were trimmed by 0 bases and 5 bases, with 15 bases remaining between them. CDR1 SGHRS and CDR2 YFSETQ come from the germline V gene. Here the CDR3 DNA reads TGCGCCAGCAGCTTGGCGCCCGGGGGAAGCAACGAGCAGTACTTC. Its translation: CASSLAPGGSNEQYF. The full variable domain, in which reference TRBV5-1 and TRBJ2-7 provide the parts outside the CDR3, is KAGVTQTPRYLIKTRGQQVTLSCSPISGHRSVSWYQQTPGQGLQFLFEYFSETQRNKGNFPGRFSGRQFSNSRSEMNVSTLELGDSALYLCASSLAPGGSNEQYFGPGTRLTVT.

The V gene is TRBV4-3, the J gene TRBJ2-3; 8 bases agree with TRBD2. CDR1 and CDR2 (germline): LGHNA, YSLEER. V trimming: 1 base; J trimming: 2 bases; junction bases outside the gene matches: 5. The CDR3 is 16 amino acids. The CDR3 spells CASSQVPGGITDTQYF. The CDR3 DNA reads TGCGCCAGCAGCCAAGTTCCGGGAGGGATCACAGATACGCAGTATTTT.

This clonotype occurred many times. The chain recombines TRBV7-2 with TRBJ2-7, with a weak D call TRBD2 (8 bases). CDR1 is SGHTA and CDR2 is FQGNSA in the germline V gene. The CDR3 is made up of 16 amino acids. The V gene lost 5 bases and the J gene lost 3 bases, with 20 bases spanning the gap. The CDR3 sequence: CASSPRGGGRSYEQYF. In DNA form, the CDR3 reads TGTGCCAGCAGCCCTAGAGGGGGCGGGAGGAGCTACGAGCAGTACTTC.

The CDR3: CAMGRGTGNSNYGYTF. For the CDR3, the DNA is TGTGCCATGGGGAGGGGGACAGGAAATTCTAACTATGGCTACACCTTC. J is TRBJ1-2 and V is TRBV10-3, with TRBD1 identical over 8 bases. The ends lost 9 bases at V and 0 bases at J; junction bases unmatched: 12. Germline loops: CDR1 ENHRY, CDR2 SYGVKD. The CDR3 runs 16 residues.

The rearrangement links TRBV24-1 to TRBJ2-5; possibly TRBD2 for D (6 bases). V was cut by 4 bases and J by 5 bases, with 16 bases left in between. This CDR3 region has 15 residues. Germline CDR1 reads KGHDR; CDR2 reads SFDVKD. The CDR3 spells CATSDPGTPGETQYF. CDR3 bases: TGTGCCACCAGTGACCCAGGGACTCCGGGGGAGACCCAGTACTTC.

As to this clonotype: A much more abundant neighbour one base away suggests this may be a read error. The V gene is TRBV7-2, the J gene TRBJ2-7; no clear D gene. Germline CDR1 SGHTA, CDR2 FQGNSA. Trimming pared 4 bases from V and 2 bases from J, leaving 12 bases between. The CDR3 is 14 residues long. The CDR3 DNA is TGTGCCAGCAGCTCGGACCTCGGCCCCTACGAGCAGTACTTC. The encoded protein is CASSSDLGPYEQYF. The full variable domain, in which reference TRBV7-2 and TRBJ2-7 provide the parts outside the CDR3, is GAGVSQSPSNKVTEKGKDVELRCDPISGHTALYWYRQSLGQGLEFLIYFQGNSAPDKSGLPSDRFSAERTGGSVSTLTIQRTQQEDSAVYLCASSSDLGPYEQYFGPGTRLTVT.

This clonotype was detected many times. V and J are TRBV7-2 and TRBJ1-4; tentative D call: TRBD1 (5 bases). Germline V gene lookup returns CDR1 SGHTA and CDR2 FQGNSA. Trimming pared 5 bases from V and 6 bases from J, leaving 16 bases between. This CDR3 is built from 15 residues. The CDR3: CASSTAGTRDEKLFF. CDR3 nucleotides: TGTGCCAGCAGCACTGCCGGGACCCGGGATGAAAAACTGTTTTTT.

This clonotype was detected only a few times. V gene TRBV20-1 combines with J gene TRBJ1-2, with 11 bases that match TRBD1. V gave up 3 bases and J gave up 8 bases; unmatched junction bases: 20. The germline V gene has CDR1 DFQATT and CDR2 SNEGSKA (reference sequence). This CDR3 spans 18 amino acids. The CDR3 loop is CSASRRAGQGASWGGYTF. DNA of the CDR3: TGCAGTGCTAGTAGGAGGGCTGGACAGGGGGCTTCTTGGGGAGGCTACACCTTC.

This clonotype was picked up many times. The chain employs TRBV7-2 and TRBJ1-5; a weak D match, TRBD1 (6 bases). CDR3 size: 15 residues. V gave up 6 bases and J gave up 0 bases, with 12 bases separating them. CDR1 is SGHTA, CDR2 FQGNSA, per germline. DNA of the CDR3: TGTGCCAGCAGTCAGGGGCCTTATAGCAATCAGCCCCAGCATTTT. Its protein product is CASSQGPYSNQPQHF.

To note about this clonotype: Relative to the germline gene, one junction end is altered; a read error may explain this. The J gene is TRBJ2-1, the V gene TRBV4-1; a possible D gene is TRBD1 (5 bases). The CDR3 covers 12 residues. In germline, CDR1 is MGHRA, CDR2 YSYEKL. The chain's CDR3 is CASSQVGAGRLF. The CDR3 coding sequence is TGCGCCAGCAGCCAAGTAGGGGCCGGGCGGCTCTTC.

The chain is built from TRBV20-1 and TRBJ1-1; the D gene is possibly TRBD1 (6 bases). Trimming took off 2 bases at V and 4 bases at J, with 11 bases between the two ends. CDR1 is DFQATT and CDR2 is SNEGSKA in the germline V gene (reference sequence). CDR3 length equals 13 residues. This CDR3 is CSARFWTATEAFF. The CDR3 region has the DNA TGCAGTGCTAGATTTTGGACAGCCACTGAAGCTTTCTTT.

The rearrangement uses TRBV2 and TRBJ2-1; the D is unclear. In germline, CDR1 is SNHLY, CDR2 FYNNEI. CDR3 length equals 17 residues. Trimming pared 5 bases from V and 4 bases from J, leaving 21 bases between. The CDR3 region has the DNA TGTGCCAGCAGTCCCGATTCAGTTATCTCTGGATACAATGAGCAGTTCTTC. This encodes CASSPDSVISGYNEQFF.

This clonotype came up many times. The J gene is TRBJ2-7, the V gene TRBV7-2, with 15 bases fitting TRBD2. J was trimmed by 3 bases and V by 0 bases; bases with no gene match: 3. The germline V gene encodes CDR1 SGHTA and CDR2 FQGNSA. The CDR3 is made up of 17 amino acids. This chain's CDR3 is CASSLAEGLAGGYEQYF. As DNA, the CDR3 is TGTGCCAGCAGCTTAGCGGAGGGACTAGCGGGAGGCTACGAGCAGTACTTC.

This clonotype appeared a single time. V and J are TRBV18 and TRBJ1-5, with D possibly matching TRBD1 (5 bases). The CDR3 has 16 residues. V lost 2 bases and J 7 bases, leaving 18 bases between the germline ends. CDR1 is KGHSH and CDR2 is LQKENI in the germline V gene. The DNA of the CDR3 is TGTGCCAGCTCACCAACGGGGGATTTTGAGGCCCAGCCCCAGCATTTT. Protein: CASSPTGDFEAQPQHF.

The rearrangement joins TRBV7-9 to TRBJ2-1; TRBD2 agrees at 9 bases. Germline CDR1 reads SEHNR; CDR2 reads FQNEAQ (reference sequence). V shed 3 bases and J 8 bases; nucleotides not matched to a gene: 11. This CDR3 contains 16 residues. CDR3 region: CASSLKRGAVGDEQFF. DNA of the CDR3: TGTGCCAGCAGCTTGAAGCGGGGGGCGGTCGGAGATGAGCAGTTCTTC.

This clonotype was detected many times. This rearrangement joins TRBV24-1 to TRBJ2-7; perhaps TRBD1 as D (6 bases). Germline V gene sequence: CDR1 KGHDR, CDR2 SFDVKD. Trimming took 6 bases from V and 5 from J, leaving 13 bases between them. The CDR3 runs 13 residues. CDR3: CATSSSNRDEQYF. The CDR3 coding sequence is TGTGCCACCAGTTCGAGTAACAGGGACGAGCAGTACTTC.

This chain links TRBV20-1 with TRBJ2-3; D perhaps matches TRBD2 (6 bases). The CDR3 runs 16 residues. Per germline, CDR1 DFQATT and CDR2 SNEGSKA (reference sequence). V shed 2 bases and J shed 2 bases, with 17 bases lying between them. The CDR3 is CSARSPRRENTDTQYF. The CDR3 coding sequence is TGCAGTGCTAGATCCCCCCGGCGGGAAAACACAGATACGCAGTATTTT.

This chain joins TRBV20-1 and TRBJ2-1; D is undetermined. CDR1 and CDR2 from the germline V gene are DFQATT and SNEGSKA (reference sequence). Deletions cut 3 bases from V and 0 bases from J, with 18 bases between. CDR3 length equals 17 residues. The CDR3 nucleotides read TGCAGTGCTAGGGTTGCGGCCAGGCGAAGCTCCTACAATGAGCAGTTCTTC. Translation gives CSARVAARRSSYNEQFF.

Points on this clonotype: Since the CDR3 does not end with the conserved phenylalanine or tryptophan, this likely comes from a read error. V usage is TRBV27 and J usage is TRBJ2-1; 7 positions match TRBD2. There are 14 residues in the CDR3. With 6 bases clipped from V and 0 bases from J, the junction kept 2 bases outside the gene matches. Germline V gives CDR1 MNHEY, CDR2 SMNVEV (reference sequence). In nucleotides, the CDR3 is TGTGCCAGCAGACTAGCGCCCTCCTACAATGAGCAGTTCCTC. It yields the protein CASRLAPSYNEQFL.

There are many counts of this clonotype. V usage is TRBV7-8 and J usage is TRBJ1-5; D is undetermined. The germline V and J ends were trimmed by 2 bases and 2 bases, with 10 bases remaining between them. Per the germline V gene, CDR1 is SGHVS and CDR2 is FQNEAQ. This CDR3 is 15 amino acids long. In DNA form, the CDR3 reads TGTGCCAGCAGCTTACAAGGGTACGGCAATCAGCCCCAGCATTTT. It yields the protein CASSLQGYGNQPQHF. The whole variable domain, remainder taken from reference TRBV7-8 and TRBJ1-5, is GAGVSQSPRYKVAKRGQDVALRCDPISGHVSLFWYQQALGQGPEFLTYFQNEAQLDKSGLPSDRFFAERPEGSVSTLKIQRTQQEDSAVYLCASSLQGYGNQPQHFGDGTRLSIL.

The V gene is TRBV15, the J gene TRBJ1-5; possibly TRBD1 for D (5 bases). The CDR3 runs 15 residues. V was cut by 6 bases and J by 2 bases, with 14 bases left in between. Germline-derived CDR1 and CDR2 are LNHNV and YYDKDF (reference sequence). CDR3 nucleotide sequence: TGTGCCACCAGACCGGGGGAATCTCGCAATCAGCCCCAGCATTTT. Translation: CATRPGESRNQPQHF.

In this sample, this clonotype turned up many times. This chain links TRBV28 with TRBJ2-1; D is undetermined. The germline V and J ends were trimmed by 1 base and 0 bases, with 1 base remaining between them. CDR1 and CDR2 (germline): MDHEN, SYDVKM. The CDR3 runs to 13 residues. CDR3 sequence (DNA): TGTGCCAGCAGTTTATACTCCTACAATGAGCAGTTCTTC. Encoded protein: CASSLYSYNEQFF.

This clonotype was seen more than once but under ten times. The chain employs TRBV6-6 and TRBJ2-7; TRBD1 agrees at 9 bases. The CDR3 covers 17 residues. Germline V gene sequence: CDR1 MNHNY, CDR2 SVGAGI (reference sequence). The V segment lost 5 bases and the J segment 0 bases; nucleotides outside the gene matches: 11. DNA of the CDR3: TGTGCCAGCAGTCTCATGCCCCCGGGACAGGGCTCCTACGAGCAGTACTTC. Its protein product is CASSLMPPGQGSYEQYF.

The chain has TRBV4-1 and TRBJ2-7; possibly TRBD1 for D (6 bases). Germline values: CDR1 MGHRA, CDR2 YSYEKL. This CDR3 is built from 18 residues. V lost 2 bases and J 2 bases, leaving 22 bases between the germline ends. The CDR3 here is CASSQKNPLTGPPYEQYF. In nucleotides, the CDR3 is TGCGCCAGCAGCCAAAAAAACCCCCTGACAGGTCCCCCCTACGAGCAGTACTTC.

A few counts support this clonotype. J is TRBJ2-1 and V is TRBV29-1, with 15 bases fitting TRBD2. CDR1 is SQVTM, CDR2 ANQGSEA, per germline. J lost 7 bases, V lost 8 bases, and 6 bases had no gene match. The CDR3 is 14 residues long. This CDR3 reads CSIRTSGRGNEQFF. In DNA form, the CDR3 reads TGCAGCATCCGGACTAGCGGGAGGGGTAATGAGCAGTTCTTC.